Listed here are 18 T cell receptor beta chains from one sample, sequenced in a study of spatial heterogeneity in lung cancer. Documented time point: sample taken at primary tumor resection. TCRdb analysed the 5' RACE reads with MiXCR anew, one entry per CDR3 protein. The data contain more than 60,000 distinct CDR3 sequences, approximately 6% of them singletons. Specimen: PBMCs, collected at surgery. These receptor sequences come from a female donor with early-stage non-small cell lung cancer.

This clonotype was seen repeatedly, ten times or more. The rearrangement uses TRBV30 and TRBJ2-1; D perhaps matches TRBD2 (5 bases). CDR1 and CDR2 (germline): GTSNPN, SVGIG (reference sequence). The germline V and J ends were trimmed by 2 bases and 5 bases, with 7 bases remaining between them. The CDR3 length is 12 residues. The DNA of the CDR3 is TGTGCCTGGAGTTTGGGAGACAATGAGCAGTTCTTC. Translated: CAWSLGDNEQFF. Using reference TRBV30 and TRBJ2-1 for the parts outside the CDR3, the full variable domain is SQTIHQWPATLVQPVGSPLSLECTVEGTSNPNLYWYRQAAGRGLQLLFYSVGIGQISSEVPQNLSASRPQDRQFILSSKKLLLSDSGFYLCAWSLGDNEQFFGPGTRLTVL.

This clonotype was recorded many times. The chain has TRBV6-1 and TRBJ2-4; 7 bases are shared with TRBD2. The CDR3 covers 13 residues. Trimming took 8 bases from V and 5 from J; bases not matched to a gene: 6. CDR1 and CDR2 from the germline V gene are MNHNS and SASEGT. Here the CDR3 DNA reads TGTGCCAGCGGGGGGGTCGGACAAAACATTCAGTACTTC. It codes for CASGGVGQNIQYF.

Ten or more counts support this clonotype. The germline gene is not matched at one end of the junction; a read error may be the cause. The chain uses TRBV15 and TRBJ1-2; no definite D call. In germline, CDR1 is LNHNV, CDR2 YYDKDF (reference sequence). This CDR3 is 13 amino acids long. The CDR3 nucleotides are TGTGCCACCAGTAGAGATAAGAACAATGGCTACACCTTC. Protein sequence: CATSRDKNNGYTF.

This clonotype was seen at least ten times. The gene calls are TRBV3-1 and TRBJ2-2; D is ambiguous. The germline CDR1 and CDR2 sequences are LGHDT and YNNKEL (reference sequence). The CDR3 has 12 amino acids. The V end was cut by 4 bases, the J end by 6 bases, with 6 bases between. The CDR3 loop is CASSLAAGELFF. CDR3 nucleotide sequence: TGTGCCAGCAGCCTCGCCGCCGGGGAGCTGTTTTTT.

This clonotype was seen repeatedly, ten times or more. CDR3 loop: CAISEEDTYGYTF. CDR3 DNA sequence: TGTGCCATCAGTGAGGAGGATACCTATGGCTACACCTTC. The rearrangement joins TRBV10-3 to TRBJ1-2; D is ambiguous. Trimming stripped 2 bases from V and 4 bases from J, with 8 bases between. Germline assignment: CDR1 ENHRY and CDR2 SYGVKD. The CDR3 runs 13 residues.

This clonotype occurred many times. J is TRBJ2-5 and V is TRBV5-1; TRBD2 matches at 8 bases. Germline V gene lookup returns CDR1 SGHRS and CDR2 YFSETQ. The length of the CDR3 is 15 residues. The ends lost 4 bases at V and 1 base at J; junction bases unmatched: 6. The CDR3 sequence is CASSPIGLAQETQYF. CDR3 nucleotide sequence: TGCGCCAGCAGCCCCATCGGACTAGCCCAAGAGACCCAGTACTTC.

The V and J genes are TRBV5-6 and TRBJ2-4, with D uncertain. The CDR3 covers 17 residues. Germline CDR1 SGHDT, CDR2 YYEEEE. The V end was cut by 4 bases, the J end by 2 bases, with 19 bases between. In nucleotides, the CDR3 is TGTGCCAGCAGCCCCTGGGCATATATTAGCTCCAAAAACATTCAGTACTTC. Its protein product is CASSPWAYISSKNIQYF.

A few counts support this clonotype. The chain combines TRBV12-3 or TRBV12-4 with TRBJ1-5, with D possibly being TRBD1 (5 bases). The CDR3 runs 16 residues. Between the trimmed V and J ends, which lost 3 bases and 7 bases, there was a span of 19 bases. The CDR3 nucleotides are TGTGCCAGCAGTTTGCTCGGCAGGGCGGGTTGGCAGCCCCAGCATTTT. Translation: CASSLLGRAGWQPQHF.

The chain employs TRBV3-1 and TRBJ2-1; 7 bases agree with TRBD2. V was clipped by 8 bases and J by 5 bases; unmatched bases: 9. Germline lookup yields CDR1 LGHDT and CDR2 YNNKEL (reference sequence). This CDR3 region has 14 residues. CDR3 sequence: CASQSPGGHNEQFF. The CDR3 bases are TGTGCCAGCCAATCTCCGGGGGGACACAATGAGCAGTTCTTC.

This rearrangement joins TRBV25-1 to TRBJ2-3; possible D gene TRBD2, 6 bases. Germline V lookup: CDR1 MGHDK, CDR2 SYGVNS. This CDR3 is built from 13 residues. V lost 2 bases, J lost 4 bases, and 7 bases lay in between. The CDR3 spells CASSEPGADTQYF. The DNA for the CDR3 is TGTGCCAGCAGTGAACCGGGGGCAGATACGCAGTATTTT.

There are many counts of this clonotype. This chain links TRBV5-6 with TRBJ1-6; the D gene is possibly TRBD1 (5 bases). The CDR3 has 14 amino acids. V gave up 1 base and J gave up 7 bases, with 9 bases separating them. Germline V gene lookup returns CDR1 SGHDT and CDR2 YYEEEE. The CDR3 protein is CASSLTTGNSPLHF. The CDR3 DNA follows: TGTGCCAGCAGCTTGACTACAGGAAATTCACCCCTCCACTTT.

This clonotype was counted ten times or more. This chain joins TRBV5-6 and TRBJ2-7; D is ambiguous. Trimming stripped 3 bases from V and 0 bases from J, with 1 base between. Germline lookup yields CDR1 SGHDT and CDR2 YYEEEE. This CDR3 has 11 residues. Here the CDR3 DNA reads TGTGCCAGCAGCTCCTCCTACGAGCAGTACTTC. Residues: CASSSSYEQYF.

This clonotype was picked up many times. The chain couples TRBV29-1 to TRBJ1-5, with TRBD1 matching 7 bases. CDR1 and CDR2 from the germline V gene are SQVTM and ANQGSEA. With V trimmed by 4 bases and J by 5 bases, 5 bases remained unmatched. The CDR3 extends over 13 amino acids. As DNA, the CDR3 is TGCAGCGTTGGCCAGGGGGAAGATCAGCCCCAGCATTTT. The encoded protein is CSVGQGEDQPQHF.

This clonotype was seen ten or more times. The genes are TRBV7-7 and TRBJ2-2; tentative D call: TRBD1 (5 bases). This CDR3 contains 14 residues. Trimming took off 6 bases at V and 1 base at J, with 9 bases between the two ends. Germline V CDR1 and CDR2: SSHAT, FNYEAQ (reference sequence). This CDR3 is CASSRQQNTGELFF. As DNA, the CDR3 is TGTGCCAGCAGTCGACAGCAGAACACCGGGGAGCTGTTTTTT.

This clonotype came up many times. The chain couples TRBV7-2 to TRBJ1-1, with a possible D match to TRBD1 (6 bases). The germline V and J ends were trimmed by 5 bases and 8 bases, with 15 bases remaining between them. This CDR3 is 13 amino acids long. The germline V gene encodes CDR1 SGHTA and CDR2 FQGNSA. The CDR3 reads CASSPGGQGEAFF. The CDR3, as DNA: TGTGCCAGCAGCCCCGGGGGGCAGGGGGAAGCTTTCTTT.

This clonotype was recorded many times. V gene TRBV29-1 combines with J gene TRBJ1-1; 10 bases match TRBD1. The CDR3 spans 13 residues. V was clipped by 7 bases and J by 5 bases; unmatched bases: 7. Per germline, CDR1 SQVTM and CDR2 ANQGSEA. CDR3 residues: CSGMTGGGTEAFF. CDR3 nucleotides: TGCAGCGGGATGACAGGGGGCGGAACTGAAGCTTTCTTT.

This clonotype appeared a few times. This chain connects TRBV19 to TRBJ2-1; 7 positions match TRBD2. This CDR3 has 15 amino acids. Germline trimming cut 5 bases from V and 3 bases from J; bases unmatched to any gene: 7. Per the germline V gene, CDR1 is LNHDA and CDR2 is SQIVND (reference sequence). CDR3 amino acids: CASSQAAGVYNEQFF. The CDR3 DNA reads TGTGCCAGTAGTCAAGCGGCGGGAGTCTACAATGAGCAGTTCTTC.

The chain uses TRBV16 and TRBJ2-7; D gene ambiguous. The CDR3 covers 13 residues. Germline V gene sequence: CDR1 KGHSY, CDR2 FQNENV. Trimming cost V 0 bases and J 6 bases, with 9 bases left between them. This chain's CDR3 is CASSQSEPGEQYV. CDR3 nucleotides: TGTGCCAGCAGCCAATCAGAACCGGGCGAGCAGTACGTC.